This T cell receptor (beta chain) was recorded in a study of T cell repertoires in cytomegalovirus infection. Turning to the study itself: Matching HLA type and CMV infection were both indicated by public TCR beta signatures. Points from the study as a whole: Clonotype analysis showed dominance of the ex vivo response by HLA-C-restricted CMV-specific TCR beta clonotypes. The cumulative frequency of public TCR beta families distinguished individuals who carried CMV together with the relevant HLA.

TCRdb re-called the reads through MiXCR, storing one row per CDR3 protein. The sample contains more than 650,000 distinct CDR3 sequences, 35% to 45% of which appear only once. Germline V lookup: CDR1 SGHVS, CDR2 FNYEAQ. The CDR3 contains 15 residues. Trimming shortened V by 5 bases and J by 1 base, and 15 bases separated the two germline ends. Comments on this clonotype: The antigen is unknown.

The origin of this receptor is a human donor in good health (CMV status not recorded). Some clones in this sample may be carry-over from other donors' samples. This sequence joins TRBV7-6 and TRBJ2-7, with D perhaps assigned TRBD1 or TRBD2 (5 bases each). Material for sequencing was PBMCs. This CDR3 is CASSGSGTRSYEQYF. The CDR3 nucleotides are TGTGCCAGCAGCGGATCCGGGACCCGATCCTACGAGCAGTACTTC.